The 10 T cell receptor beta chains reported below all come from one sample, sequenced in a study of T cell responses to AZD1222 COVID-19 vaccine (dated by TCRdb to the early 2020s). The time point label, as the study defines it: baseline before first vaccination. The receptor library was made with the immunoSEQ multiplex PCR assay. TCRdb's version of the immuneACCESS table is confined to in-frame rearrangements and falls short of the full clone set. An unresolved V gene accounts for under half of the shortfall where checked; the remainder is of unknown origin. In this sample the table shows 140,000 to 150,000 clones, just over 90% of which occur a single time. The leading ten clones occupy about 8.6% of the sample. The source was peripheral blood, collected on day 0 of AZD1222 vaccination. The receptors shown here come from an adult in good health.

J is TRBJ2-7 and V is TRBV29-1, with 8 bases matching TRBD1. The CDR3 is 15 residues long. Germline CDR1 is SQVTM and CDR2 is ANQGSEA. J lost 0 bases, V lost 3 bases, and 7 bases had no gene match. The CDR3 DNA reads TGCAGCGTTGACGGACAGGGCCTCAACTCCTACGAGCAGTACTTC. It encodes CSVDGQGLNSYEQYF.

J is TRBJ2-1 and V is TRBV3-1 (or the pseudogene TRBV3-2); the D gene is possibly TRBD1 (6 bases). Trimming cost V 4 bases and J 0 bases, with 16 bases left between them. The CDR3 loop spans 17 amino acids. The germline V gene has CDR1 LGHDT and CDR2 YNNKEL (reference sequence). The CDR3 region has the DNA TGTGCCAGCAGCCCCCTGCTAGGGACAAGCTCCTACAATGAGCAGTTCTTC. Amino acid sequence: CASSPLLGTSSYNEQFF.

This chain uses TRBV6-5 with TRBJ1-2; TRBD1 is a possible D gene (6 bases). Germline values: CDR1 MNHEY, CDR2 SVGAGI. CDR3 length equals 13 residues. Trimming pared 4 bases from V and 6 bases from J, leaving 12 bases between. This CDR3 is CASSLTGLNGYTF. The CDR3, as DNA: TGTGCCAGCAGTTTAACAGGGTTGAATGGCTACACCTTC.

V and J are TRBV3-1 (or the pseudogene TRBV3-2) and TRBJ1-1; D possibly corresponds to TRBD1 (5 bases). Germline CDR1 reads LGHDT; CDR2 reads YNNKEL (reference sequence). V was shortened by 10 bases and J by 1 base, with 10 bases between the two germline ends. The CDR3 is 12 amino acids. The CDR3 DNA reads TGTGCCACCCAGCAGGGGAACACTGAAGCTTTCTTT. This encodes CATQQGNTEAFF.

The V and J genes are TRBV27 and TRBJ2-7; D uncertain. The V end was cut by 6 bases, the J end by 3 bases, with 12 bases between. Germline values: CDR1 MNHEY, CDR2 SMNVEV (reference sequence). The CDR3 spans 13 residues. The CDR3 is CASSPRLSYEQYF. CDR3 coding DNA: TGTGCCAGCAGCCCTCGCTTGAGCTACGAGCAGTACTTC.

The sample holds a few counts of this clone. Other DNA sequences of this sample code for an identical CDR3. The chain uses TRBV5-1 and TRBJ1-5; D not certain. The CDR3 consists of 14 residues. Deletions cut 0 bases from V and 2 bases from J, with 6 bases between. The germline V gene has CDR1 SGHRS and CDR2 YFSETQ. As DNA, the CDR3 is TGCGCCAGCAGCTTGGTTGGGGGCAATCAGCCCCAGCATTTT. Its translation: CASSLVGGNQPQHF.

The rearrangement joins TRBV19 to TRBJ1-6, with a tentative D call TRBD1 (5 bases). Germline V gene data show CDR1 as LNHDA and CDR2 as SQIVND (reference sequence). V was shortened by 6 bases and J by 10 bases, with 16 bases between the two germline ends. The CDR3 runs 14 residues. CDR3 protein: CASSPRDFGSPLHF. CDR3 coding DNA: TGTGCCAGTAGCCCAAGGGACTTCGGCTCACCCCTCCACTTT. Based on the CDR3 plus reference TRBV19 and TRBJ1-6, the full variable domain is DGGITQSPKYLFRKEGQNVTLSCEQNLNHDAMYWYRQDPGQGLRLIYYSQIVNDFQKGDIAEGYSVSREKKESFPLTVTSAQKNPTAFYLCASSPRDFGSPLHFGNGTRLTVT.

The chain uses TRBV4-1 and TRBJ2-1, with D perhaps TRBD1 (6 bases). CDR1 and CDR2 (germline): MGHRA, YSYEKL. Trimming took 0 bases from V and 10 from J, leaving 10 bases between them. CDR3 length: 13 residues. This chain's CDR3 is CASSQDARGEQFF. For the CDR3, the DNA is TGCGCCAGCAGCCAAGATGCCAGGGGAGAGCAGTTCTTC.

J is TRBJ1-1 and V is TRBV6-6; D perhaps matches TRBD1 (5 bases). CDR1 MNHNY and CDR2 SVGAGI come from the germline V gene (reference sequence). V was shortened by 8 bases and J by 4 bases, with 20 bases between the two germline ends. The CDR3 has 15 amino acids. The CDR3 loop is CASGTSDRGVTEAFF. The CDR3 nucleotides are TGTGCCAGCGGGACTTCCGACAGAGGTGTCACTGAAGCTTTCTTT.

This chain connects TRBV7-8 to TRBJ2-2; 9 bases line up with TRBD2. V dropped 1 base and J dropped 7; count of bases not matched to a gene: 7. Germline CDR1 is SGHVS and CDR2 is FQNEAQ. The CDR3 consists of 16 residues. The CDR3 nucleotides read TGTGCCAGCAGCTTAGTGGTAGCGGGGGTCGACGGGGAGCTGTTTTTT. This translates into CASSLVVAGVDGELFF.